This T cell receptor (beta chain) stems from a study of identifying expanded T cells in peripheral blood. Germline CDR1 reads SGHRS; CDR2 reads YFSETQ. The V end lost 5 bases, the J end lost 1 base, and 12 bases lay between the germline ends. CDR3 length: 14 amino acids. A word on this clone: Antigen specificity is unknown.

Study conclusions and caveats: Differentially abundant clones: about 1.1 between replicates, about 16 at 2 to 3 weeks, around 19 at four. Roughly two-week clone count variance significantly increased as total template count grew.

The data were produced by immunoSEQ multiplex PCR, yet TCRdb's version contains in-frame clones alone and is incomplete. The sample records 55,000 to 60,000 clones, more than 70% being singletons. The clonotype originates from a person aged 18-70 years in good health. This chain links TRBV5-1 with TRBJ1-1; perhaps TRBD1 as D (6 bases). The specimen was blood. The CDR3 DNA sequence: TGCGCCAGCAGATTACAGGGTACGAACACTGAAGCTTTCTTT. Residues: CASRLQGTNTEAFF.